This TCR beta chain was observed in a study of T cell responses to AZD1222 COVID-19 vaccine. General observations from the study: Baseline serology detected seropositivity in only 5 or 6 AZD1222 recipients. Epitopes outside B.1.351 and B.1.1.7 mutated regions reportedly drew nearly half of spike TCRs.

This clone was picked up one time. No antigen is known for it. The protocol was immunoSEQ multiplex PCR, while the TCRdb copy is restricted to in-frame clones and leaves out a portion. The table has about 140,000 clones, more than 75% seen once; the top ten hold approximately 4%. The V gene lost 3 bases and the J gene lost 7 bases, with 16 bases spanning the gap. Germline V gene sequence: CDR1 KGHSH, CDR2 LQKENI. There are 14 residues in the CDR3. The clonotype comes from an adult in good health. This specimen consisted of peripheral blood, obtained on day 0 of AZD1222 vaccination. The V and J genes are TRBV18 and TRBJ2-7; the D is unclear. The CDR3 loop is CASSPGSSASEQYF. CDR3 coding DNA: TGTGCCAGCTCACCCGGGTCCAGTGCGAGTGAGCAGTACTTC.